This T cell receptor (beta chain) was sequenced for a study of CD8+ T cells in alopecia areata. Study-level information: In an open-label trial, patients got 5 to 10 mg tofacitinib twice daily.

As to treatment: oral pan-JAK inhibitor, 5-10 mg twice daily. Reverse transcribed after extraction, RNA yielded cDNA as the sequencing template. The table came from immunoSEQ multiplex PCR; TCRdb's copy has only in-frame clones and leaves some out. The sample lists about 90,000 clones, roughly 46% occurring once. Many counts were recorded for this clone. This TCR came from a human donor with alopecia areata. The sequencing used CD8+ T cells sorted from blood, collected at week 24, from a patient treated with tofacitinib.

CDR3 amino acids: CASSPGGPMDPEAFF. The CDR3 region has the DNA TGTGCCAGCTCACCAGGTGGACCGATGGACCCTGAAGCTTTCTTT. This sequence joins TRBV18 and TRBJ1-1; D gene ambiguous. Germline-derived CDR1 and CDR2 are KGHSH and LQKENI. The CDR3 has 15 amino acids. The germline V and J ends were trimmed by 2 bases and 6 bases, with 16 bases remaining between them.